One T cell receptor beta chain is described in this entry. These data belong to a study of CXCR3-negative and CXCR3-positive naive CD8 T cells. The TRB cDNA libraries were prepared by 5' RACE with UMI labels. TCRdb re-called the 5' RACE reads, yielding one record per CDR3 amino acid sequence without DNA. This sample's clone table lists about 62,000 distinct CDR3 sequences. Specimen: naive CXCR3- CD8+ T cells from blood. Subset described: CD45RO-CCR7+CD27+CD95- naive CD8+ T cells lacking CXCR3 (TNR3-). The sequence was collected from a human donor in good health. Some clones in this sample may be carry-over from other donors' samples.

This CDR3 reads CASSQDPGLGYTF. This chain uses TRBV14 with TRBJ1-2. The CDR3 length is 13 residues. Germline loops: CDR1 SGHDN, CDR2 FVKESK.